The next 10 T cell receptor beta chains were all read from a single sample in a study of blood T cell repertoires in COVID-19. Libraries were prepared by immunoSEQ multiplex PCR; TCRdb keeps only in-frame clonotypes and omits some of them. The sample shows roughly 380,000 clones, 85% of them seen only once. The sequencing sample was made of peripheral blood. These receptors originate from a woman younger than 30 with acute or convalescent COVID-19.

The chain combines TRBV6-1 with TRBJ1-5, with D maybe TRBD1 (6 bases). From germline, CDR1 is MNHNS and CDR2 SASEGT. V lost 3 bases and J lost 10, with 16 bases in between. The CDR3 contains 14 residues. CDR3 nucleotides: TGTGCCAGCAGTGAGGGGCTAACACAGGGTCCCCAGCATTTT. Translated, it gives CASSEGLTQGPQHF.

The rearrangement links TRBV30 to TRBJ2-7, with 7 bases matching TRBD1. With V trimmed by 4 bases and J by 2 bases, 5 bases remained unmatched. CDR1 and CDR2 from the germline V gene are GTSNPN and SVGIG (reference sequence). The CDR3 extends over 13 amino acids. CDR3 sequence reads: CAWKRTGAYEQYF. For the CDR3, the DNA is TGTGCCTGGAAAAGGACAGGTGCCTACGAGCAGTACTTC.

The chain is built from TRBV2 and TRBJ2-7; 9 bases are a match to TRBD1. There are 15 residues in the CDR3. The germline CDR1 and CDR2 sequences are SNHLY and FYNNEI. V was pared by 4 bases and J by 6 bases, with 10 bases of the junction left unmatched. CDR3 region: CASSAEQGASLEQYF. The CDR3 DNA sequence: TGTGCCAGCAGTGCCGAACAGGGGGCCTCCCTCGAGCAGTACTTC.

The CDR3 loop is CASRAGTPTYNEQFF. CDR3 nucleotide sequence: TGTGCCAGCAGGGCCGGGACACCTACCTACAATGAGCAGTTCTTC. The V call is TRBV5-6, the J call TRBJ2-1; D is perhaps TRBD1 (6 bases). With 5 bases removed from V and 2 bases from J, the gap between germline ends came to 14 bases. The CDR3 is made up of 15 amino acids. Germline CDR1 SGHDT, CDR2 YYEEEE.

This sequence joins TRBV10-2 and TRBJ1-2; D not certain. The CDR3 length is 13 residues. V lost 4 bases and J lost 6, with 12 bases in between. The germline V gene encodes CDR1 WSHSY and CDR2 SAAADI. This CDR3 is CASSVQSENGYTF. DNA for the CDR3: TGCGCCAGCAGTGTGCAGTCGGAGAATGGCTACACCTTC.

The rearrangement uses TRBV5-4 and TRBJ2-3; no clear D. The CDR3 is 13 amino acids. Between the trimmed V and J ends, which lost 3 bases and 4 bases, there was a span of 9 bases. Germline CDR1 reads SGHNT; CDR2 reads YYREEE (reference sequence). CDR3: CASSSPMADTQYF. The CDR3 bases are TGTGCCAGCAGCTCCCCTATGGCAGATACGCAGTATTTT.

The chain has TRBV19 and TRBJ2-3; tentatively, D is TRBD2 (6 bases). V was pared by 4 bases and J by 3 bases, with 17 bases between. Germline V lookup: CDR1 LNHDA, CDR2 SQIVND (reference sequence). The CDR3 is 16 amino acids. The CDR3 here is CASSTRWRGRTDTQYF. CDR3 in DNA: TGTGCCAGTAGTACCCGGTGGAGGGGTAGGACAGATACGCAGTATTTT.

The DNA for the CDR3 is TGTGCCAGCAGTTCCAATCCAACTTATGCAACTAATGAAAAACTGTTTTTT. Protein: CASSSNPTYATNEKLFF. The genes are TRBV27 and TRBJ1-4, with D uncertain. V lost 4 bases to trimming and J lost 0 bases, with 15 bases between them. This CDR3 spans 17 amino acids. Germline CDR1 reads MNHEY; CDR2 reads SMNVEV (reference sequence). The full variable domain, completed using reference TRBV27 and TRBJ1-4, is EAQVTQNPRYLITVTGKKLTVTCSQNMNHEYMSWYRQDPGLGLRQIYYSMNVEVTDKGDVPEGYKVSRKEKRNFPLILESPSPNQTSLYFCASSSNPTYATNEKLFFGSGTQLSVL.

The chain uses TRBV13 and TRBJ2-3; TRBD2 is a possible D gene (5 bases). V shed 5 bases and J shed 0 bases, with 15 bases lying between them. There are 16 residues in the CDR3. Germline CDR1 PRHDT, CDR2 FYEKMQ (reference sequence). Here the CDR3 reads CASSPEGSASTDTQYF. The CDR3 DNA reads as TGTGCCAGCAGCCCAGAGGGTAGCGCAAGCACAGATACGCAGTATTTT.

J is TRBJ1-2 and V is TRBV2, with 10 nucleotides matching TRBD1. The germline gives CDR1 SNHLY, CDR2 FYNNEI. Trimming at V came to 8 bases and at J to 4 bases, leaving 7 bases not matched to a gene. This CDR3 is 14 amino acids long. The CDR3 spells CASRVGDRGYGYTF. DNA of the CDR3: TGTGCCAGCCGCGTGGGGGACAGGGGCTATGGCTACACCTTC.